A single sample gave rise to the 22 T cell receptor beta chains below, sequenced in a study of shared clonotypes between healthy human individuals. TCRdb's copy holds only in-frame clones and misses some; the assay was immunoSEQ multiplex PCR. The table lists roughly 2,500,000 clones, approximately 94% of them singletons. What was sequenced was naive CD4+ T cells from PBMCs. Subset: CD45RA+ positively selected. Receptors originate from a man aged 18 to 30 in good health. Some clones in this sample may be carry-over from other donors' samples.

V and J are TRBV28 and TRBJ2-7; weak D call: TRBD2 (5 bases). V was trimmed by 3 bases and J by 0 bases, leaving 15 bases between them. CDR1 MDHEN and CDR2 SYDVKM come from the germline V gene. CDR3 length: 16 amino acids. CDR3 DNA: TGTGCCAGCAGTTTCCCTTGGGCGGGCCTCTCCTACGAGCAGTACTTC. This translates into CASSFPWAGLSYEQYF.

The V call is TRBV28, the J call TRBJ2-3; 10 positions agree with TRBD2. Trimming took 6 bases from V and 2 from J; bases not matched to a gene: 8. Germline-derived CDR1 and CDR2 are MDHEN and SYDVKM. This CDR3 has 16 residues. Written as DNA, the CDR3 is TGTGCCAGCAGGGGCCTAGCGGGAGCCACCACAGATACGCAGTATTTT. It specifies CASRGLAGATTDTQYF.

This chain uses TRBV28 with TRBJ2-3, with D possibly being TRBD1 or TRBD2 (5 bases each). The CDR3 contains 15 residues. V lost 5 bases and J lost 5, with 17 bases in between. Germline lookup yields CDR1 MDHEN and CDR2 SYDVKM. CDR3 coding DNA: TGTGCCAGCAGTCCCCGTAGAGGGGAGAGAGATACGCAGTATTTT. Translation: CASSPRRGERDTQYF. The full variable domain, in which reference TRBV28 and TRBJ2-3 provide the parts outside the CDR3, is DVKVTQSSRYLVKRTGEKVFLECVQDMDHENMFWYRQDPGLGLRLIYFSYDVKMKEKGDIPEGYSVSREKKERFSLILESASTNQTSMYLCASSPRRGERDTQYFGPGTRLTVL.

The chain has TRBV28 and TRBJ1-2, with D unresolved. Germline CDR1 MDHEN, CDR2 SYDVKM. This CDR3 has 12 residues. Trimming pared 8 bases from V and 8 bases from J, leaving 15 bases between. CDR3 amino acids: CASYLQAAGYTF. The CDR3 region has the DNA TGTGCCAGCTATCTCCAGGCAGCGGGCTACACCTTC.

This clone was detected a few times. Other DNA sequences in this specimen translate into the identical CDR3. The chain carries TRBV20-1 and TRBJ1-2; TRBD1 matches at 8 bases. This CDR3 region has 11 residues. V shed 6 bases and J 8 bases; nucleotides not matched to a gene: 5. CDR1 is DFQATT, CDR2 SNEGSKA, per germline (reference sequence). CDR3 region: CSARTGYGYTF. The CDR3 coding sequence is TGCAGTGCCAGGACAGGGTACGGCTACACCTTC.

The J gene is TRBJ2-7, the V gene TRBV7-8, with D hard to call. The CDR3 has 12 amino acids. Trimming took 1 base from V and 3 from J, leaving 4 bases between them. Germline assignment: CDR1 SGHVS and CDR2 FQNEAQ. The CDR3 here is CASSLGYYEQYF. The CDR3 DNA is TGTGCCAGCAGCTTAGGGTACTACGAGCAGTACTTC.

This clone has only a few counts. The gene calls are TRBV19 and TRBJ1-1; the match to TRBD1 covers 7 bases. The CDR3 runs 13 residues. The trim removed 11 bases at V and 3 bases at J, leaving 9 bases unmatched. CDR1 LNHDA and CDR2 SQIVND come from the germline V gene (reference sequence). The CDR3 sequence: CAVGLTGDTEAFF. The CDR3 region has the DNA TGTGCCGTCGGCCTCACAGGGGACACTGAAGCTTTCTTT.

The CDR3 bases are TGTGCCAGCAGCTTAACGGGACTAACTAGCACAGATACGCAGTATTTT. As protein: CASSLTGLTSTDTQYF. V gene TRBV7-3 combines with J gene TRBJ2-3; the match to TRBD2 covers 7 bases. The CDR3 covers 16 residues. V shed 0 bases and J 0 bases; nucleotides not matched to a gene: 3. Per the germline V gene, CDR1 is SGHTA and CDR2 is FQGTGA.

The V call is TRBV18, the J call TRBJ2-1; D possibly corresponds to TRBD2 (6 bases). The CDR3 totals 16 residues. The germline gives CDR1 KGHSH, CDR2 LQKENI. V lost 0 bases and J 1 base, leaving 10 bases between the germline ends. This CDR3 reads CASSPPLRGSYNEQFF. In DNA, the CDR3 is TGTGCCAGCTCACCACCTTTACGGGGGTCCTACAATGAGCAGTTCTTC.

This clone was seen only a few times. The chain links TRBV15 to TRBJ1-2; possibly TRBD1 for D (6 bases). The CDR3 spans 14 residues. Trimming left V 1 base short and J 4 bases short, with 10 bases between. Germline V gene data show CDR1 as LNHNV and CDR2 as YYDKDF (reference sequence). The CDR3 loop reads CATSRGQVGYGYTF. DNA of the CDR3: TGTGCCACCAGCAGAGGACAGGTCGGCTATGGCTACACCTTC.

Concerning this clone itself: The sample has other DNA sequences that encode this CDR3 too. The chain links TRBV11-1 to TRBJ2-7; D remains ambiguous. The CDR3 has 13 amino acids. With 1 base removed from V and 0 bases from J, the gap between germline ends came to 4 bases. Germline values: CDR1 SGHAT, CDR2 FQDESV (reference sequence). The CDR3 bases are TGTGCCAGCAGCTTAGGGGTCTCCTACGAGCAGTACTTC. It encodes CASSLGVSYEQYF. The entire variable domain, with the rest obtained from reference TRBV11-1 and TRBJ2-7, is as follows: EAEVAQSPRYKITEKSQAVAFWCDPISGHATLYWYRQILGQGPELLVQFQDESVVDDSQLPKDRFSAERLKGVDSTLKIQPAELGDSAMYLCASSLGVSYEQYFGPGTRLTVT.

The genes are TRBV5-1 and TRBJ2-7; 9 nucleotides match TRBD2. Germline CDR1 and CDR2: SGHRS and YFSETQ. The CDR3 contains 14 residues. The trim removed 9 bases at V and 0 bases at J, leaving 7 bases unmatched. CDR3 region: CATRTSASSYEQYF. CDR3 DNA sequence: TGCGCCACTCGGACTAGCGCAAGCTCCTACGAGCAGTACTTC.

CDR3 region: CASTGGRETQYF. As DNA, the CDR3 is TGTGCCAGCACTGGCGGGAGAGAGACCCAGTACTTC. The rearrangement uses TRBV28 and TRBJ2-5; 7 positions match TRBD2. The trim removed 7 bases at V and 4 bases at J, leaving 3 bases unmatched. Germline CDR1 and CDR2: MDHEN and SYDVKM. The CDR3 spans 12 residues. Variable domain in full (rest from reference TRBV28 and TRBJ2-5): DVKVTQSSRYLVKRTGEKVFLECVQDMDHENMFWYRQDPGLGLRLIYFSYDVKMKEKGDIPEGYSVSREKKERFSLILESASTNQTSMYLCASTGGRETQYFGPGTRLLVL.

The J gene is TRBJ2-7, the V gene TRBV4-1, with D possibly matching TRBD1 (6 bases). The CDR3 runs to 15 residues. Germline CDR1 reads MGHRA; CDR2 reads YSYEKL. V was trimmed by 4 bases and J by 4 bases, leaving 17 bases between them. CDR3 nucleotide sequence: TGCGCCAGCAGCCCCCGGAGCAGGGGTGGATACGAGCAGTACTTC. Translating gives CASSPRSRGGYEQYF.

The chain uses TRBV18 and TRBJ2-7; 11 nucleotides match TRBD2. The germline V gene has CDR1 KGHSH and CDR2 LQKENI. This CDR3 comprises 15 residues. With V trimmed by 1 base and J by 5 bases, 4 bases remained unmatched. The DNA for the CDR3 is TGTGCCAGCTCACCACTCCAGGGACTAGCGGACGAGCAGTACTTC. Protein: CASSPLQGLADEQYF.

The chain combines TRBV28 with TRBJ1-4, with 7 bases lining up with TRBD1. The CDR3 consists of 14 residues. Per germline, CDR1 MDHEN and CDR2 SYDVKM. J was trimmed by 8 bases and V by 2 bases; bases with no gene match: 5. CDR3 nucleotide sequence: TGTGCCAGCAGTTTAGAGGGGGCAAGAGAAAAACTGTTTTTT. This translates into CASSLEGAREKLFF.

As for this clone: The identical CDR3 is also encoded by other nucleotide sequences in the sample. The chain carries TRBV29-1 and TRBJ1-1; D gene ambiguous. The CDR3 runs 12 residues. CDR1 SQVTM and CDR2 ANQGSEA come from the germline V gene. V gave up 5 bases and J gave up 1 base, with 8 bases separating them. CDR3 region: CSVKSGNTEAFF. Here the CDR3 DNA reads TGCAGCGTTAAGTCAGGGAACACTGAAGCTTTCTTT. The whole variable domain, filled in from reference TRBV29-1 and TRBJ1-1, reads SAVISQKPSRDICQRGTSLTIQCQVDSQVTMMFWYRQQPGQSLTLIATANQGSEATYESGFVIDKFPISRPNLTFSTLTVSNMSPEDSSIYLCSVKSGNTEAFFGQGTRLTVV.

The chain carries TRBV7-6 and TRBJ1-4, with a weak D call TRBD1 (6 bases). This CDR3 contains 16 residues. The germline V gene encodes CDR1 SGHVS and CDR2 FNYEAQ. Trimming stripped 5 bases from V and 7 bases from J, with 20 bases between. CDR3 coding DNA: TGTGCCAGCAGCCCAGGACAGACCACGGCGGGTGAAAAACTGTTTTTT. Translation gives CASSPGQTTAGEKLFF.

In the case of this clone: This CDR3 is also generated by other DNA sequences in the sample. The genes are TRBV5-1 and TRBJ2-5; no clear D. The CDR3 is 12 amino acids. The ends were cut back, 0 bases at V and 5 bases at J, with 5 bases in the middle. Germline values: CDR1 SGHRS, CDR2 YFSETQ. The CDR3 DNA follows: TGCGCCAGCAGCTTGGCCGCCGAGACCCAGTACTTC. It encodes CASSLAAETQYF.

As to this clone: The conserved phenylalanine or tryptophan is not found at the CDR3 terminus, so this likely reflects a read error. The DNA is left out, because the CDR3 cannot be placed on it with certainty; the CDR3 is given as TCRdb lists it. The V and J genes are TRBV19 and TRBJ1-1; the D call TRBD1 from the table was never checked on the DNA. 12 amino acids form the CDR3, both terminal residues included. Germline CDR1 is LNHDA and CDR2 is SQIVND (reference sequence). This CDR3 is CASSMETMTGRG.

The chain recombines TRBV5-1 with TRBJ2-5; TRBD2 agrees at 14 bases. Germline lookup yields CDR1 SGHRS and CDR2 YFSETQ. V shed 5 bases and J 4 bases; nucleotides not matched to a gene: 4. This CDR3 is built from 15 residues. DNA of the CDR3: TGCGCCAGCAGGCGACTAGCGGGAGGGGCAGAGACCCAGTACTTC. Protein sequence: CASRRLAGGAETQYF.

Concerning this clone: The identical CDR3 is also encoded by other nucleotide sequences in the sample. This chain links TRBV7-3 with TRBJ2-5; TRBD1 matches 8 bases. CDR1 is SGHTA and CDR2 is FQGTGA in the germline V gene. J gave up 5 bases and V 5 bases, and 7 bases lay outside the gene matches. The length of the CDR3 is 14 residues. The CDR3 loop reads CASSPGQGGETQYF. The CDR3 DNA is TGTGCCAGCAGCCCCGGACAGGGCGGGGAGACCCAGTACTTC.